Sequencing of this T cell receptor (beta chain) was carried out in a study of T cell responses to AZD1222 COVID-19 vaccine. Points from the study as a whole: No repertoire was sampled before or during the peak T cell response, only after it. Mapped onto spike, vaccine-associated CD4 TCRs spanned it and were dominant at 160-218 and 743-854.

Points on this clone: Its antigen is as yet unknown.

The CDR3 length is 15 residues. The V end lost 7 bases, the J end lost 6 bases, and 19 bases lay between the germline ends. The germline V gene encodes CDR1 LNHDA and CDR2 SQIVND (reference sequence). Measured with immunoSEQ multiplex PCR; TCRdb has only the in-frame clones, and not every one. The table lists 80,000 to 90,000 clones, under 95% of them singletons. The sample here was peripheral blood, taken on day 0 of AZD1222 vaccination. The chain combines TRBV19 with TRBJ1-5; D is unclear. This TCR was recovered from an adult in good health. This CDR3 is CASTPTGGGGQPQHF. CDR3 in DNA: TGTGCCAGTACCCCGACCGGAGGAGGAGGTCAGCCCCAGCATTTT.